This T cell receptor (beta chain) appears in the sequencing data of a study of T-cell memory formation after mild COVID-19. Study conclusions and caveats: Researchers report contracting CD4+ clones mostly in CM and EM, with CD8+ clones in EMRA. Clones shrinking from day 15 to 85 showed even CD4/CD8 mixes; later expanders tilted CD4+.

TCRdb redid the calling of the 5' RACE reads with MiXCR, one entry per CDR3 protein. Among 120,000 or so distinct CDR3 sequences listed, approximately 15% were seen once. This clonotype was observed a handful of times. Its antigen is unknown. This TCR was recovered from an adult woman who had mild COVID-19 (a few samples of this study predate the infection). Cell type and time point are not known. The sample consisted of PBMCs or a T cell subset sorted from them (not recorded which).

The CDR3 region is CSGQQGANTQYF. The CDR3 region has the DNA TGCAGCGGCCAACAGGGGGCAAATACGCAGTATTTT. This chain connects TRBV29-1 to TRBJ2-3; TRBD1 matches 9 bases. This CDR3 has 12 amino acids. J lost 7 bases, V lost 7 bases, and 6 bases had no gene match. Germline V gene lookup returns CDR1 SQVTM and CDR2 ANQGSEA.